The entry below gives a single T cell receptor (beta chain) sequence along with its context. No antigen is known for it. Base qualities are not recorded, but no much larger clone differs from it by a single base. These data are taken from a study of CD8 T cells in Susac syndrome (dated by TCRdb to between 2018 and 2021). Regarding the complete study: Of the Susac syndrome patients who were sequenced, roughly 8 were in clinical remission while about six had clinically active disease. Whether CD8+ T cell activation and differentiation in Susac syndrome was antigen driven was tested using repertoire sequencing. Clonality of the CD8+ T cell repertoire was compared between about a dozen healthy donors, around 14 Susac syndrome patients and about 15 multiple sclerosis patients. At blood withdrawal, Susac syndrome patients were therapy-naive, treated with corticosteroids (with IVIg additionally given to some), or treated with IVIg alone. What the authors observed across the whole study: CD8+ repertoires in Susac syndrome showed clonal expansion, which was highest in CD8+ TEMRA cells and was greater in clinically active patients than in remitting patients. In the total CD8+ and CD8+ TEMRA repertoires, more than 15 and five Susac-specific public clones, respectively, were identified. The number of individuals in the TCR sequencing and HLA analysis was acknowledged as relatively small.

Peripheral blood CD8+ and CD4+ T cells from healthy donors, Susac syndrome patients and multiple sclerosis patients were profiled using high-throughput TCR beta sequencing. Recently defined diagnostic criteria for definite or probable disease were met by the Susac syndrome patients. Bulk CD8+ and CD4+ T cells were purified by magnetic negative isolation, whereas CD8+ TEMRA cells were enriched by FACS. Blood was drawn into EDTA tubes, processed within 24 hours, and PBMCs were isolated by density gradient centrifugation. PBMCs intended for TCR sequencing were cryopreserved in liquid nitrogen and were subsequently thawed in a 37 degrees C water bath. A purity of at least 90% was achieved for sorted or isolated CD4+, CD8+ and CD8+ TEMRA cells. RNA was extracted using the RNeasy kit, and 0.5 to 1 microgram was reverse transcribed with random hexamers. The immunoSEQ multiplex PCR assay, which covers 54 Vbeta and 13 Jbeta segments, was used to amplify TCR beta CDR3 regions. To correct PCR amplification bias, a synthetic template baseline was used for both primer optimization and computational correction. In the original analysis: Reads were assigned to V, D and J genes according to IMGT and analyzed in immunoSEQ Analyzer, with only productive sequences retained. Clonality was calculated as one minus the Shannon entropy normalized by log2 of the number of productive unique sequences. Public and private clones were assessed among the 100 most prevalent clones of each patient and control. Clones were defined as Susac-specific if absent from the healthy and MS cohorts, from 1052 published viral clones and from other ImmuneACCESS disease sequences. Using fastp at Q25 and MiXCR, TCRdb reprocessed the public reads and kept productive beta chains. Entries are consolidated by CDR3 protein sequence, retaining the most common genes and DNA. It is TCRdb's table, rather than the study itself, that gives the V and J calls and clone size. In this sample the table shows about 23,000 distinct CDR3 sequences, approximately 92% of which occur a single time. The ten largest clonotypes hold approximately 0.62% of the sample.

V is pruned by 3 bases and J by 1 base, leaving 0 bases of the junction without a gene match. The CDR3, cysteine through phenylalanine, is 14 amino acids long. Just CDR3 DNA is preserved here, 42 bases in frame from base 1. Via the germline V gene, CDR1 is MDHEN and CDR2 SYDVKM. The sample consisted of CD8+ T cells from PBMCs. This chain joins TRBV28 to TRBJ1-3, with 7 bases aligning to TRBD1. This TCR came from a human donor with Susac syndrome. This receptor has the CDR3 CASSLTGSGNTIYF. The sequenced DNA is TGTGCCAGCAGTTTGACAGGGTCTGGAAACACCATATATTTT.